The clone carrying this T cell receptor (beta chain) was observed at least ten times. The antigen remains unidentified. The sample originates from a study of T cell repertoires in cytomegalovirus infection. The overall study: Matching HLA type and CMV infection were both indicated by public TCR beta signatures. Study-wide points: Cumulative frequency (of public TCR beta family members) identified carriers of CMV plus the relevant HLA.

With 5 bases removed from V and 1 base from J, the gap between germline ends came to 9 bases. Germline assignment: CDR1 SGHTA and CDR2 FQGNSA. The CDR3 totals 14 residues. Via MiXCR, TCRdb re-called the reads, giving one row per CDR3 protein. The sample has 360,000 or so distinct CDR3 sequences, about 34% seen once. The genes are TRBV7-2 and TRBJ1-5; the D is unclear. The source was cultured PBMCs, collected from culture after CMV antigen stimulation. The sequence was collected from a human donor in good health (CMV status not recorded). Some clones in this sample may be carry-over from other donors' samples. This CDR3 reads CASSRPPSNQPQHF. CDR3 nucleotides: TGTGCCAGCAGCCGCCCCCCGAGCAATCAGCCCCAGCATTTT. Combining the CDR3 with reference TRBV7-2 and TRBJ1-5 gives the whole variable domain GAGVSQSPSNKVTEKGKDVELRCDPISGHTALYWYRQSLGQGLEFLIYFQGNSAPDKSGLPSDRFSAERTGGSVSTLTIQRTQQEDSAVYLCASSRPPSNQPQHFGDGTRLSIL.